One and the same sample provided the 17 T cell receptor beta chains below, sequenced in a study of untreated major depressive disorder. Method: immunoSEQ multiplex PCR; TCRdb's copy keeps in-frame clones and lacks some. The repertoire holds about 19,000 clones, 70% to 90% seen once, with 0.65% to 1% in the top ten. The sequencing input was CD4+ T cells from PBMCs. These receptors all come from a woman in her thirties in good health.

The chain joins TRBV29-1 to TRBJ1-1; D is unresolved. The germline gives CDR1 SQVTM, CDR2 ANQGSEA. The CDR3 has 14 residues. Trimming left V 3 bases short and J 2 bases short, with 13 bases between. The CDR3 sequence: CSVEPPARNTEAFF. The CDR3 DNA reads as TGCAGCGTTGAGCCCCCGGCACGCAACACTGAAGCTTTCTTT.

The chain uses TRBV5-1 and TRBJ1-6; D is undetermined. V lost 4 bases and J 6 bases, leaving 14 bases between the germline ends. CDR1 SGHRS and CDR2 YFSETQ come from the germline V gene. The CDR3 runs to 15 residues. The CDR3, as DNA: TGCGCCAGCAGCATCGGAGGTAGGGCTAATTCACCCCTCCACTTT. Amino acid sequence: CASSIGGRANSPLHF.

The chain links TRBV5-1 to TRBJ2-3, with 8 positions matching TRBD2. The CDR3 totals 15 residues. The V gene's germline CDR1 is SGHRS and CDR2 YFSETQ. V shed 3 bases and J 1 base; nucleotides not matched to a gene: 4. CDR3 sequence (DNA): TGCGCCAGCAGCTCAGCGGGAGTTCGCACAGATACGCAGTATTTT. Translated: CASSSAGVRTDTQYF.

V and J are TRBV19 and TRBJ2-1, with a weak D call TRBD2 (6 bases). The V end lost 5 bases, the J end lost 5 bases, and 16 bases lay between the germline ends. The CDR3 is 15 residues long. CDR1 is LNHDA, CDR2 SQIVND, per germline (reference sequence). The CDR3 nucleotides are TGTGCCAGTAGTGGGGGGACCTCGTGGGACAATGAGCAGTTCTTC. This gives the protein CASSGGTSWDNEQFF.

V usage is TRBV5-1 and J usage is TRBJ2-3; 7 bases match TRBD2. The germline gives CDR1 SGHRS, CDR2 YFSETQ. V lost 1 base to trimming and J lost 5 bases; unmatched junction nucleotides: 22. This CDR3 is built from 20 residues. The CDR3 sequence is CASSLSEGRVSGRALDTQYF. The CDR3, as DNA: TGCGCCAGCAGCTTGTCTGAGGGTCGTGTGAGTGGGAGGGCCCTAGATACGCAGTATTTT.

V is TRBV23-1 and J is TRBJ1-1; D gene uncertain. TRBV23-1 is filed as an ORF, its function uncertain. The CDR3 consists of 13 residues. V was cut by 4 bases and J by 0 bases, with 6 bases left in between. The CDR3, as DNA: TGCGCCAGCAGTCGGGCGATGAACACTGAAGCTTTCTTT. It encodes CASSRAMNTEAFF.

CDR3 loop: CASSFLPSGTPGELFF. CDR3 nucleotides: TGTGCCAGCAGCTTTTTGCCTAGCGGCACACCCGGGGAGCTGTTTTTT. The chain has TRBV7-3 and TRBJ2-2, with TRBD2 identical over 7 bases. Germline CDR1 SGHTA, CDR2 FQGTGA. V trimming: 3 bases; J trimming: 6 bases; junction bases outside the gene matches: 10. The CDR3 contains 16 residues.

The chain recombines TRBV27 with TRBJ1-2; 7 positions agree with TRBD1. Germline V lookup: CDR1 MNHEY, CDR2 SMNVEV (reference sequence). The CDR3 runs 15 residues. Trimming cost V 4 bases and J 5 bases; bases outside gene matches: 10. The CDR3 DNA reads TGTGCCAGCAGTTCGACAGGGAGGGGGAATTATGGCTACACCTTC. Residues: CASSSTGRGNYGYTF.

This rearrangement joins TRBV15 to TRBJ1-1, with D unresolved. CDR3 length: 15 amino acids. V lost 5 bases and J lost 0, with 13 bases in between. CDR1 is LNHNV and CDR2 is YYDKDF in the germline V gene (reference sequence). CDR3: CATSGLDSLNTEAFF. The CDR3, as DNA: TGTGCCACCAGCGGTTTGGACTCCCTGAACACTGAAGCTTTCTTT.

The gene calls are TRBV27 and TRBJ2-2; D tentatively fits TRBD1 or TRBD2 (5 bases each). Germline V gene sequence: CDR1 MNHEY, CDR2 SMNVEV (reference sequence). This CDR3 comprises 15 residues. V was pared by 6 bases and J by 4 bases, with 15 bases between. The CDR3 spells CASRLEGYPTGELFF. The CDR3 DNA follows: TGTGCCAGCAGACTAGAGGGGTATCCCACCGGGGAGCTGTTTTTT.

The CDR3 nucleotides are TGTGCCAGCAGCCAAGAGCCTAGCGGGAGGGCAGGAAATGAGCAGTTCTTC. Translation gives CASSQEPSGRAGNEQFF. The rearrangement uses TRBV4-2 and TRBJ2-1; TRBD2 aligns across 12 bases. CDR1 LGHNA and CDR2 YNFKEQ come from the germline V gene. This CDR3 comprises 17 residues. V dropped 0 bases and J dropped 7; count of bases not matched to a gene: 7.

This rearrangement joins TRBV25-1 to TRBJ2-3, with D possibly called TRBD1 or TRBD2 (7 bases each). CDR1 and CDR2 (germline): MGHDK, SYGVNS. This CDR3 region has 16 residues. V was trimmed by 1 base and J by 5 bases, leaving 16 bases between them. CDR3 sequence (DNA): TGTGCCAGCAGTGAATCACCAGGGGGAGGGGGAGATACGCAGTATTTT. Its protein product is CASSESPGGGGDTQYF.

This sequence joins TRBV13 and TRBJ2-5; D is uncertain. The germline CDR1 and CDR2 sequences are PRHDT and FYEKMQ (reference sequence). With 5 bases removed from V and 2 bases from J, the gap between germline ends came to 15 bases. This CDR3 comprises 15 residues. This CDR3 is CASSQRAGTQETQYF. The CDR3 DNA reads as TGTGCCAGCAGCCAGCGTGCAGGTACACAAGAGACCCAGTACTTC.

This clone appeared once. This chain connects TRBV11-2 to TRBJ1-5; the D gene is possibly TRBD1 (5 bases). The CDR3 is 15 residues long. Trimming cost V 0 bases and J 2 bases, with 8 bases left between them. Germline assignment: CDR1 SGHAT and CDR2 FQNNGV. The CDR3 DNA reads as TGTGCCAGCAGCTTAGACGCAGGGCGCAATCAGCCCCAGCATTTT. As protein: CASSLDAGRNQPQHF.

This chain joins TRBV5-5 and TRBJ1-6, with 7 bases matching TRBD1. Germline trimming cut 5 bases from V and 0 bases from J; bases unmatched to any gene: 11. This CDR3 is built from 18 residues. The germline V gene has CDR1 SGHKS and CDR2 YYEKEE (reference sequence). The CDR3 reads CASRWDSGFSSYNSPLHF. CDR3 nucleotides: TGTGCCAGCAGATGGGACAGTGGCTTCAGCTCCTATAATTCACCCCTCCACTTT.

The J gene is TRBJ2-7, the V gene TRBV28; 7 bases line up with TRBD1. CDR3 size: 11 residues. The V gene end was trimmed by 10 bases and the J gene end by 4 bases; junction bases not matched to a gene: 4. Looked up from germline, CDR1 is MDHEN and CDR2 is SYDVKM. The CDR3 nucleotides read TGTGCCACCCAGGGGGTGTACGAGCAGTACTTC. It encodes CATQGVYEQYF.

The rearrangement uses TRBV5-1 and TRBJ2-5, with 7 positions matching TRBD1. The CDR3 covers 15 residues. The V gene end was trimmed by 4 bases and the J gene end by 0 bases; junction bases not matched to a gene: 6. Per the germline V gene, CDR1 is SGHRS and CDR2 is YFSETQ. The CDR3 sequence: CASSPGTVYQETQYF. Here the CDR3 DNA reads TGCGCCAGCAGCCCCGGGACAGTTTACCAAGAGACCCAGTACTTC.